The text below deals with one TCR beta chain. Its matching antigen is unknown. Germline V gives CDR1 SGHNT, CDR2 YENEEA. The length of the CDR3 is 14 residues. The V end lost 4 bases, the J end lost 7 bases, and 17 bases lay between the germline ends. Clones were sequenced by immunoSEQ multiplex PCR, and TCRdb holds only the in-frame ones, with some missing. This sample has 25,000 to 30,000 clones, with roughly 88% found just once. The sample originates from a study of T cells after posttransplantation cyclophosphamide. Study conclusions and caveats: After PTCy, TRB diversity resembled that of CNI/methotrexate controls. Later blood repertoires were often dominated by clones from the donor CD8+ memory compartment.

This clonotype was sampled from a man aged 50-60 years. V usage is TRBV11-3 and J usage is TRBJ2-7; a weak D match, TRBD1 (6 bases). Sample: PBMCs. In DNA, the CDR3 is TGTGCCAGCAGCTCTCCAGGGGCCTTGGGGGAGCAGTACTTC. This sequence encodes CASSSPGALGEQYF.